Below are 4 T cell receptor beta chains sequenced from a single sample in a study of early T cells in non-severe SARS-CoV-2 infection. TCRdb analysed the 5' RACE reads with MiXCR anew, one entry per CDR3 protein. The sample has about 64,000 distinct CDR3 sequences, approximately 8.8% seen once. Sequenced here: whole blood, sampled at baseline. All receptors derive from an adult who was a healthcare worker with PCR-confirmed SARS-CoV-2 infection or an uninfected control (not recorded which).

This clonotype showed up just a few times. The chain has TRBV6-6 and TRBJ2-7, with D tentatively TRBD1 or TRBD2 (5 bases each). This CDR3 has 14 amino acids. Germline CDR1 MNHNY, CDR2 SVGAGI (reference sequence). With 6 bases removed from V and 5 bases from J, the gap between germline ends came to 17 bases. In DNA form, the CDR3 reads TGTGCCAGCAGCCCCGCAGGGACCCGAAACGAGCAGTACTTC. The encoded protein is CASSPAGTRNEQYF.

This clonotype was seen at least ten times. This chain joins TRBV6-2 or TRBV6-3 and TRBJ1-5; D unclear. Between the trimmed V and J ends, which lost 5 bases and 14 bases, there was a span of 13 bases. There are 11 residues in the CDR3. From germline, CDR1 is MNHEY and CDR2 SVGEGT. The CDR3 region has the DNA TGTGCCAGCAGTCCCGGGCCCTCGAAGCATTTT. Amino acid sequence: CASSPGPSKHF.

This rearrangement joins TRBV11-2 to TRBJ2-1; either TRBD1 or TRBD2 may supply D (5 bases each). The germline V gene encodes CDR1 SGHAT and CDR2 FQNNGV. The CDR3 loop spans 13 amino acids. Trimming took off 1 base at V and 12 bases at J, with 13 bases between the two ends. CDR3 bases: TGTGCCAGCAGCTTAGGGGACCTTGTTGTGCAGTTCTTC. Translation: CASSLGDLVVQFF.

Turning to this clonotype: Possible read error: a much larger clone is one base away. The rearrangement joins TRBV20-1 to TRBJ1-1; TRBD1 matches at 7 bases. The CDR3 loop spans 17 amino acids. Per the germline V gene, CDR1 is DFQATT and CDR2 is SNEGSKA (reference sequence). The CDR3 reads CNARDRKGGGRNTEAFF. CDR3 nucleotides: TGCAATGCTAGAGATCGGAAAGGGGGCGGCAGGAACACTGAAGCTTTCTTT.